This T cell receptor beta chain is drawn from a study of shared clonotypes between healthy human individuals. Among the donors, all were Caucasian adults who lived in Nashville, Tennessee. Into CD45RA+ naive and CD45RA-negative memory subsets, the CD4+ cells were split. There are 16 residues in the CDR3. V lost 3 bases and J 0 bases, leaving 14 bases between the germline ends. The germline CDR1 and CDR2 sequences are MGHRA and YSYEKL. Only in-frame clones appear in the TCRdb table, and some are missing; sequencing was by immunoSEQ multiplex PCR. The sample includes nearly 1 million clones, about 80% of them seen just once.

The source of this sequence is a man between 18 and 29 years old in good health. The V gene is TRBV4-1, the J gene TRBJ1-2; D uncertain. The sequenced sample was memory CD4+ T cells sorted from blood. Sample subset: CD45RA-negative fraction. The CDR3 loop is CASSHPRTKSNYGYTF. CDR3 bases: TGCGCCAGCAGCCATCCCCGGACCAAATCTAACTATGGCTACACCTTC.